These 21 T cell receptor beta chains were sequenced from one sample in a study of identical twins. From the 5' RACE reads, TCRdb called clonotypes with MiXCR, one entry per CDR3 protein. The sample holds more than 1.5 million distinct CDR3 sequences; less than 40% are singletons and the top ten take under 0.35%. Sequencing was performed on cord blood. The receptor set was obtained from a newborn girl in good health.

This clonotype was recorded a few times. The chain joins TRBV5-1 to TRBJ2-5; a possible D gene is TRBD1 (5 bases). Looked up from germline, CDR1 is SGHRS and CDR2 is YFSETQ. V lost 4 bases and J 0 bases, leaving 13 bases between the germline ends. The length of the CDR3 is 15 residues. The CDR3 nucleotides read TGCGCCAGCAGCCCGAGGCCAGGGTACCAAGAGACCCAGTACTTC. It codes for CASSPRPGYQETQYF.

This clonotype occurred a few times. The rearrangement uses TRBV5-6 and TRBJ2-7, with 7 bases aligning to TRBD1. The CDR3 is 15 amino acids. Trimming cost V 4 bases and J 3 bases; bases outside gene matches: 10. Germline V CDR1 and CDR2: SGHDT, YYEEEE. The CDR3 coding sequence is TGTGCCAGCAGCCTTCGACAGGGTGGATACTACGAGCAGTACTTC. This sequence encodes CASSLRQGGYYEQYF.

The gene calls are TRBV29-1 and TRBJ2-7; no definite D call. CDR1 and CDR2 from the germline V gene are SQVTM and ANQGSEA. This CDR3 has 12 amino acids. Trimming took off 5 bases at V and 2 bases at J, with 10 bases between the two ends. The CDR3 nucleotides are TGCAGCGTTACGGACGGCGCCTACGAGCAGTACTTC. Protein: CSVTDGAYEQYF.

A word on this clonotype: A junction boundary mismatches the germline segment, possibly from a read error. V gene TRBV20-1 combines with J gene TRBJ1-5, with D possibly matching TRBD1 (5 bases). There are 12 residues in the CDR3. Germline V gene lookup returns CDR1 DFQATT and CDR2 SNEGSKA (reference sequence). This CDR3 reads CGAVGGNQPQHF. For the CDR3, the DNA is TGCGGTGCAGTGGGGGGCAATCAGCCCCAGCATTTT.

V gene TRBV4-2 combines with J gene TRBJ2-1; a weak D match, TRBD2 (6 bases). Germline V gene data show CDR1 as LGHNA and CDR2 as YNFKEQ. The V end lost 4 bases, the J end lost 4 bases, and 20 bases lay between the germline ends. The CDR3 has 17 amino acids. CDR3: CASSRSGRLSIYNEQFF. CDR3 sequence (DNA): TGTGCCAGCAGCCGAAGCGGGCGACTCTCTATTTACAATGAGCAGTTCTTC.

This CDR3 reads CSARTPPISADTQYF. The DNA for the CDR3 is TGCAGTGCTAGAACTCCGCCCATCAGCGCAGATACGCAGTATTTT. The gene calls are TRBV20-1 and TRBJ2-3; D gene uncertain. This CDR3 has 15 amino acids. The ends were cut back, 2 bases at V and 4 bases at J, with 16 bases in the middle. Germline assignment: CDR1 DFQATT and CDR2 SNEGSKA (reference sequence).

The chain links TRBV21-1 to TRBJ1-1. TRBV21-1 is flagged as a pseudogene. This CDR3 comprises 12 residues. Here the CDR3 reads CASSKENSEAFF. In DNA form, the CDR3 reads TGTGCCAGCAGCAAAGAGAATTCTGAAGCTTTCTTT.

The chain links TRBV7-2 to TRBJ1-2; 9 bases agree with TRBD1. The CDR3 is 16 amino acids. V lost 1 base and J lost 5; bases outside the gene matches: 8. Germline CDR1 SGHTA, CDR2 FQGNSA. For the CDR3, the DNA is TGTGCCAGCAGCTTAGAAGCCACAGGGGGCAATTATGGCTACACCTTC. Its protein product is CASSLEATGGNYGYTF.

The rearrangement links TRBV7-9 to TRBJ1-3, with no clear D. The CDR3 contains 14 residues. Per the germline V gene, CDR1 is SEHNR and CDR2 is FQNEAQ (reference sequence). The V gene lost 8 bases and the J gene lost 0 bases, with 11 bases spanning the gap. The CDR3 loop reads CASSYGASGNTIYF. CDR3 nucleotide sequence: TGTGCCAGCTCCTATGGAGCCTCTGGAAACACCATATATTTT.

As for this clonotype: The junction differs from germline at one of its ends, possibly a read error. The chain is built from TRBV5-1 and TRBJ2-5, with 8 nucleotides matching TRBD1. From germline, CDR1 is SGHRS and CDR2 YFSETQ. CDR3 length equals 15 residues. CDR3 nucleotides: TGCGCCAGCAGCTTGGGACAGGGGTCCCTCGGGGAGCAGGACTTC. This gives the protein CASSLGQGSLGEQDF.

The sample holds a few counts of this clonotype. The CDR3 reads CATSDFTSWGGCREPQHF. CDR3 bases: TGTGCCACCAGTGATTTTACTTCATGGGGTGGTTGTCGTGAGCCCCAGCATTTT. This rearrangement joins TRBV24-1 to TRBJ1-5; D unresolved. Trimming shortened V by 1 base and J by 8 bases, and 23 bases separated the two germline ends. Germline lookup yields CDR1 KGHDR and CDR2 SFDVKD. The CDR3 is 18 residues long.

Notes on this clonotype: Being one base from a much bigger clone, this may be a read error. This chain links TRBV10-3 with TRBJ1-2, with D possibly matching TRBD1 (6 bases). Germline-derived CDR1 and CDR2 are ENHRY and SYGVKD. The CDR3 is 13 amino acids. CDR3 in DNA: TGTGCCATCAGGACACAGGGAAACTATGGCTGCACCTTC. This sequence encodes CAIRTQGNYGCTF.

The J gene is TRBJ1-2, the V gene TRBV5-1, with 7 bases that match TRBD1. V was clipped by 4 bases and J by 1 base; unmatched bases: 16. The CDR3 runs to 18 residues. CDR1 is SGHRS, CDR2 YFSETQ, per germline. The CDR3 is CASSQNPIRQGFNYGYTF. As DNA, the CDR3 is TGCGCCAGCAGCCAAAACCCAATAAGACAGGGCTTTAACTATGGCTACACCTTC.

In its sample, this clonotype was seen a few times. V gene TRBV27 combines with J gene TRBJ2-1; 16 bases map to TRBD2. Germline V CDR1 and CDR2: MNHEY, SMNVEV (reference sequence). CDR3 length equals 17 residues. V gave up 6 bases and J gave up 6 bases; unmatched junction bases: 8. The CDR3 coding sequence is TGTGCCAGCAGGGGGACTAGCGGGAGGGTTTGGGGCAATGAGCAGTTCTTC. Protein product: CASRGTSGRVWGNEQFF.

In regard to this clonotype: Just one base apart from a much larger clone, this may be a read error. In DNA, the CDR3 is TGTGCCAGCAGTTTAGGGGCAGGTACCTCTGGGGCCAACGTCCTGACTTTC. As protein: CASSLGAGTSGANVLTF. The chain couples TRBV12-3 or TRBV12-4 to TRBJ2-6; no clear D. Trimming took off 1 base at V and 0 bases at J, with 10 bases between the two ends. This CDR3 comprises 17 residues.

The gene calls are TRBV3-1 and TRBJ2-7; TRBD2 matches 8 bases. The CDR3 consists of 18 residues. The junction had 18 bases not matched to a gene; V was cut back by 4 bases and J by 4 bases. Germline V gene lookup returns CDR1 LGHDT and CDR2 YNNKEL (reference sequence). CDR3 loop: CASSPRLTGGRMVYEQYF. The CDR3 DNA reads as TGTGCCAGCAGCCCAAGACTAACGGGAGGGCGGATGGTATACGAGCAGTACTTC.

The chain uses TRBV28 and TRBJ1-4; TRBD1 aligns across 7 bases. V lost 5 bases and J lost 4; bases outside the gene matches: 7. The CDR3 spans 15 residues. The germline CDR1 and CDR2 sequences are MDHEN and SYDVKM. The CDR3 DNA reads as TGTGCCAGCAGTCCGGGGGACAGCTTTAATGAAAAACTGTTTTTT. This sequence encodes CASSPGDSFNEKLFF. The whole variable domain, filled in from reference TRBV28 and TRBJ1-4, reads DVKVTQSSRYLVKRTGEKVFLECVQDMDHENMFWYRQDPGLGLRLIYFSYDVKMKEKGDIPEGYSVSREKKERFSLILESASTNQTSMYLCASSPGDSFNEKLFFGSGTQLSVL.

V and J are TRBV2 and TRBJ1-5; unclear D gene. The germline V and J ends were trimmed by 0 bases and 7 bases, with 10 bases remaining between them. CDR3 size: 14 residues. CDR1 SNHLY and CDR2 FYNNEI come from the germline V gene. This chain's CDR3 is CASSEAWGGQPQHF. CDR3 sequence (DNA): TGTGCCAGCAGTGAAGCTTGGGGTGGACAGCCCCAGCATTTT.

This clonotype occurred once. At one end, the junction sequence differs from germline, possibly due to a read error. Here the CDR3 DNA reads TGTGCCAGCAGCTCGTCTTTAGGGACAGGGATCTACAATGAGCGGTACTTC. It is translated as CASSSSLGTGIYNERYF. J is TRBJ2-7 and V is TRBV3-1, with 9 bases that match TRBD1. The CDR3 loop spans 17 amino acids. From germline, CDR1 is LGHDT and CDR2 YNNKEL (reference sequence).

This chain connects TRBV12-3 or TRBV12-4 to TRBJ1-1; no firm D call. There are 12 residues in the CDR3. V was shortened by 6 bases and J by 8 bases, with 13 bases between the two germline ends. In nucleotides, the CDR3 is TGTGCCAGCAGCCCGCGGGCGGGGGAAGCTTTCTTT. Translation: CASSPRAGEAFF.

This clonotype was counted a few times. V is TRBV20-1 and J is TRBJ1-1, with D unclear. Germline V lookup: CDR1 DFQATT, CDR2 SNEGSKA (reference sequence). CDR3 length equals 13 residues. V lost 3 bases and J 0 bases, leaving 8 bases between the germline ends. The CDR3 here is CSASRALNTEAFF. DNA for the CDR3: TGCAGTGCTAGTCGGGCACTGAACACTGAAGCTTTCTTT.